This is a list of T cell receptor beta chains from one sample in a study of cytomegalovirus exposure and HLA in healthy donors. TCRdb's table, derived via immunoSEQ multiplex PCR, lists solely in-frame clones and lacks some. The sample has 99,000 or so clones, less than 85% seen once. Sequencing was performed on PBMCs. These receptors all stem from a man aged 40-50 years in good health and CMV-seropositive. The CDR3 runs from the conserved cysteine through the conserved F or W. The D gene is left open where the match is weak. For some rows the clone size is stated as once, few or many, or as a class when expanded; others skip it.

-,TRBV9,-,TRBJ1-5,CASSGGGPFSNQPQHF,TGTGCCAGCAGCGGCGGGGGGCCGTTCAGCAATCAGCCCCAGCATTTT
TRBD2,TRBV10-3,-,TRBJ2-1,CASAGTSINEQFF,TGTGCCAGCGCCGGGACTAGCATCAATGAGCAGTTCTTC
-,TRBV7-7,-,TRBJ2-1,CASSADRNNEQFF,TGTGCTAGCAGCGCGGACAGAAACAATGAGCAGTTCTTC
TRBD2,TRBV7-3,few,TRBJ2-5,CASSLTASGGWETQYF,TGTGCCAGCAGCTTAACTGCTAGCGGGGGGTGGGAGACCCAGTACTTC
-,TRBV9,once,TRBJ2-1,CASSAGSHNEQFF,TGTGCCAGCAGCGCCGGGTCTCACAATGAGCAGTTCTTC
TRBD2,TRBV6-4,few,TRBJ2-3,CASKASGSTDTQYF,TGTGCCAGCAAGGCTAGCGGTAGCACAGATACGCAGTATTTT
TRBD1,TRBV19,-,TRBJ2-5,CASADAGGETQYF,TGTGCCAGTGCCGATGCAGGGGGAGAGACCCAGTACTTC
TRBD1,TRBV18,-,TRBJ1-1,CASSPKGASTEAFF,TGTGCCAGCTCACCCAAGGGGGCGAGCACTGAAGCTTTCTTT
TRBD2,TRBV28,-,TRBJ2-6,CASGLWETSGSGANGLTF,TGTGCCAGCGGACTGTGGGAGACTAGCGGCTCTGGGGCCAACGGCCTGACTTTC
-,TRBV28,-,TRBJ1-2,CASSLGMIKGNGYTF,TGTGCCAGCAGTCTCGGGATGATTAAGGGCAATGGCTACACCTTC
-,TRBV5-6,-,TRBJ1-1,CASSFYRGYTEAFF,TGTGCCAGCAGCTTTTATAGGGGGTACACTGAAGCTTTCTTT
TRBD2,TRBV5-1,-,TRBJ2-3,CASSSGLAGATDTQYF,TGCGCCAGCAGCTCCGGACTAGCGGGAGCTACAGATACGCAGTATTTT
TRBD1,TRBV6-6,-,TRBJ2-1,CASSSNTGGTGEQFF,TGTGCCAGCAGTAGTAATACAGGGGGCACTGGTGAGCAGTTCTTC
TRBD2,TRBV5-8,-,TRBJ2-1,CASRPGTSGREEQFF,TGTGCCAGCAGGCCCGGGACTAGCGGGAGGGAGGAGCAGTTCTTC
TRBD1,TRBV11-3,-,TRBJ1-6,CASSFDRVRSPLHF,TGTGCCAGCAGCTTTGACAGGGTCAGATCACCCCTCCACTTT